Below, 17 T cell receptor beta chains from the same sample are listed, as sequenced in a study of CD8 T cells in Susac syndrome. The RNA input was roughly 0.45 to 1 ug, and it was reverse transcribed with random hexamers. TCRdb reanalysed the immunoSEQ multiplex PCR reads using MiXCR and keeps one entry per CDR3 protein. The sample consists of under 200,000 distinct CDR3 sequences, 91% of them appearing once. Material: CD4+ T cells from PBMCs. The receptors stem from a human donor with Susac syndrome.

This clonotype has only a few counts. The genes are TRBV11-2 and TRBJ2-2; possible D gene TRBD1, 5 bases. This CDR3 contains 14 residues. CDR1 SGHAT and CDR2 FQNNGV come from the germline V gene. V was clipped by 6 bases and J by 1 base, with 9 bases between them. CDR3 protein: CASSFTGNTGELFF. The CDR3 DNA is TGTGCCAGCAGTTTTACAGGGAACACCGGGGAGCTGTTTTTT.

The chain is built from TRBV2 and TRBJ2-4; 7 nucleotides agree with TRBD2. Trimming cost V 4 bases and J 0 bases; bases outside gene matches: 3. The CDR3 loop spans 15 amino acids. Germline CDR1 SNHLY, CDR2 FYNNEI. The CDR3 here is CASSGGRVAKNIQYF. The CDR3 DNA follows: TGTGCCAGCAGTGGAGGGAGGGTAGCCAAAAACATTCAGTACTTC.

J is TRBJ2-3 and V is TRBV28, with TRBD1 identical over 9 bases. Germline V gene lookup returns CDR1 MDHEN and CDR2 SYDVKM. The CDR3 length is 15 residues. V dropped 6 bases and J dropped 4; count of bases not matched to a gene: 8. The CDR3 nucleotides are TGTGCCAGCAGACTTCGGGACAGGGTTTCAGATACGCAGTATTTT. It encodes CASRLRDRVSDTQYF.

The V gene is TRBV11-2, the J gene TRBJ1-2; D perhaps matches TRBD1 (6 bases). CDR1 is SGHAT and CDR2 is FQNNGV in the germline V gene. V dropped 5 bases and J dropped 6 bases, with 16 bases sitting between them. CDR3 length: 14 amino acids. The CDR3 reads CASSTRTGMDGYTF. The CDR3, as DNA: TGTGCCAGCAGCACACGAACAGGGATGGATGGCTACACCTTC.

The chain links TRBV6-1 to TRBJ1-2; a weak D match, TRBD1 (6 bases). This CDR3 comprises 14 residues. The V gene lost 6 bases and the J gene lost 4 bases, with 15 bases spanning the gap. Germline V gene lookup returns CDR1 MNHNS and CDR2 SASEGT. Written as DNA, the CDR3 is TGTGCCAGCAGGACGAAGGACAGCAGCTATGGCTACACCTTC. Protein: CASRTKDSSYGYTF.

The rearrangement uses TRBV19 and TRBJ2-2, with TRBD1 identical over 7 bases. The CDR3 runs to 17 residues. CDR1 LNHDA and CDR2 SQIVND come from the germline V gene (reference sequence). The junction had 16 bases not matched to a gene; V was cut back by 6 bases and J by 6 bases. The CDR3 sequence: CASSQRTGSYSPGELFF. The CDR3 coding sequence is TGTGCCAGTAGCCAGAGGACAGGTTCCTATTCCCCCGGGGAGCTGTTTTTT.

The V gene is TRBV7-9, the J gene TRBJ2-3, with TRBD2 matching over 7 bases. The CDR3 runs 16 residues. Trimming cost V 3 bases and J 4 bases; bases outside gene matches: 10. Germline V gene lookup returns CDR1 SEHNR and CDR2 FQNEAQ (reference sequence). The CDR3 here is CASSLNFGGRADTQYF. In DNA form, the CDR3 reads TGTGCCAGCAGCTTGAATTTCGGCGGGAGAGCAGATACGCAGTATTTT.

The chain joins TRBV11-2 to TRBJ2-5; TRBD2 agrees at 9 bases. The CDR3 is 15 amino acids. Germline assignment: CDR1 SGHAT and CDR2 FQNNGV. V lost 5 bases, J lost 4 bases, and 8 bases stayed unmatched. Here the CDR3 DNA reads TGTGCCAGCAGCCCAGCGGGGGGCAGTGGAGAGACCCAGTACTTC. Protein product: CASSPAGGSGETQYF.

The chain employs TRBV7-3 and TRBJ2-5; TRBD2 matches 7 bases. V lost 0 bases to trimming and J lost 2 bases; unmatched junction nucleotides: 9. The length of the CDR3 is 17 residues. CDR1 is SGHTA, CDR2 FQGTGA, per germline. The CDR3: CASSLTPSTSSQETQYF. As DNA, the CDR3 is TGTGCCAGCAGCTTAACCCCCTCGACTAGCTCACAAGAGACCCAGTACTTC.

V and J are TRBV12-3 or TRBV12-4 and TRBJ1-5; D unresolved. CDR3 length: 14 amino acids. V gave up 3 bases and J gave up 0 bases, with 6 bases separating them. CDR3: CASSFVSSNQPQHF. CDR3 bases: TGTGCCAGCAGTTTCGTCAGTAGCAATCAGCCCCAGCATTTT.

The chain carries TRBV2 and TRBJ2-4; tentatively, D is TRBD2 (6 bases). This CDR3 comprises 14 residues. Trimming cost V 7 bases and J 5 bases, with 15 bases left between them. From germline, CDR1 is SNHLY and CDR2 FYNNEI. CDR3 sequence (DNA): TGTGCCAGCACCGCGACTAGGGCCGAAAACATTCAGTACTTC. Encoded protein: CASTATRAENIQYF.

The chain couples TRBV19 to TRBJ1-6; no clear D gene. Germline CDR1 is LNHDA and CDR2 is SQIVND (reference sequence). The CDR3 sequence is 15 residues long. With 7 bases removed from V and 9 bases from J, the gap between germline ends came to 19 bases. CDR3 sequence: CASTDVARIGSPLHF. The CDR3 DNA sequence: TGTGCCAGTACGGACGTGGCGAGAATAGGTTCACCCCTCCACTTT. The entire variable domain, with the rest obtained from reference TRBV19 and TRBJ1-6, is as follows: DGGITQSPKYLFRKEGQNVTLSCEQNLNHDAMYWYRQDPGQGLRLIYYSQIVNDFQKGDIAEGYSVSREKKESFPLTVTSAQKNPTAFYLCASTDVARIGSPLHFGNGTRLTVT.

The rearrangement joins TRBV10-2 to TRBJ2-7, with 9 nucleotides matching TRBD1. The CDR3 consists of 15 residues. Germline CDR1 WSHSY, CDR2 SAAADI. The V segment lost 3 bases and the J segment 4 bases; nucleotides outside the gene matches: 7. In nucleotides, the CDR3 is TGCGCCAGCAGTGACCCGGGACAGGGTCTTTACGAGCAGTACTTC. Protein sequence: CASSDPGQGLYEQYF.

The chain is built from TRBV9 and TRBJ2-3; TRBD2 might be the D (6 bases). Between the trimmed V and J ends, which lost 0 bases and 1 base, there was a span of 12 bases. Germline V gene sequence: CDR1 SGDLS, CDR2 YYNGEE. CDR3 length: 16 residues. The CDR3 bases are TGTGCCAGCAGCGTAGTTGGGGGGACGGGCACAGATACGCAGTATTTT. It encodes CASSVVGGTGTDTQYF. Combining the CDR3 with reference TRBV9 and TRBJ2-3 gives the whole variable domain DSGVTQTPKHLITATGQRVTLRCSPRSGDLSVYWYQQSLDQGLQFLIQYYNGEERAKGNILERFSAQQFPDLHSELNLSSLELGDSALYFCASSVVGGTGTDTQYFGPGTRLTVL.

This chain joins TRBV28 and TRBJ2-7; TRBD2 matches at 9 bases. Trimming cost V 2 bases and J 4 bases; bases outside gene matches: 9. Germline-derived CDR1 and CDR2 are MDHEN and SYDVKM. The CDR3 is made up of 16 amino acids. The CDR3 DNA is TGTGCCAGCAGTTTAGCCCACCGGCTAGCGGGATACGAGCAGTACTTC. It yields the protein CASSLAHRLAGYEQYF.

This chain links TRBV28 with TRBJ2-3; 7 nucleotides match TRBD1. The CDR3 spans 15 residues. Germline V CDR1 and CDR2: MDHEN, SYDVKM. V gave up 6 bases and J gave up 6 bases; unmatched junction bases: 12. CDR3 region: CASSSPGTALDTQYF. The CDR3 DNA is TGTGCCAGCAGCTCCCCCGGGACAGCTTTGGATACGCAGTATTTT.

This chain uses TRBV11-2 with TRBJ2-2, with no clear D. Germline V gene sequence: CDR1 SGHAT, CDR2 FQNNGV. V was pared by 5 bases and J by 6 bases, with 10 bases between. The CDR3 is 13 residues long. CDR3 loop: CASSLQRSGELFF. The CDR3 nucleotides are TGTGCCAGCAGCCTTCAGCGTTCCGGGGAGCTGTTTTTT.